The TCR beta chain under discussion was sequenced for a study of blood T cell repertoires in COVID-19. Whole-study context: Spain, Italy and the United States supplied samples that represented acute and convalescent COVID-19. T cells, B-cell-depleted T cells, or PBMCs supplied cDNA or gDNA.

This CDR3 has 11 residues. Germline V CDR1 and CDR2: LGHNT, FRNRAP. With 1 base removed from V and 10 bases from J, the gap between germline ends came to 7 bases. Original processing notes: Estimation of nucleated cell counts relied on the amplification of reference gene primers. Clones were sequenced by immunoSEQ multiplex PCR, and TCRdb holds only the in-frame ones, with some missing. The D gene and trimming were derived from the DNA, and the V and J assignments and clone size from that table. The table has about 210,000 clones, around four fifths seen once; the top ten hold approximately 0.97%. It was during active infection that Seattle patients were enrolled and then longitudinally followed.

The TCR sequence derives from a man aged 55 to 69 with COVID-19, enrolled during active disease. J is TRBJ1-1 and V is TRBV12-5; no firm D call. Sequencing was done on a sample of peripheral blood. CDR3 region: CASGLEGGAFF. In DNA, the CDR3 is TGTGCTAGTGGTTTGGAAGGAGGAGCTTTCTTT.